A single sample is the source of the 28 T cell receptor beta chains below, sequenced in a study of T cells after yellow fever vaccination. MiXCR was run by TCRdb on the 5' RACE reads, yielding one entry per CDR3 protein. The sample contains around 230,000 distinct CDR3 sequences, roughly 6.2% of which appear only once. The input for sequencing was CD4+ T cells sorted from PBMCs, taken on the day of the yellow fever booster vaccination. The receptors originated from a man younger than 40 who received the YFV17D yellow fever vaccine.

This clonotype occurred a few times. This rearrangement joins TRBV7-2 to TRBJ2-1, with 11 bases matching TRBD2. The CDR3 has 17 residues. V dropped 5 bases and J dropped 2; count of bases not matched to a gene: 8. Germline V gives CDR1 SGHTA, CDR2 FQGNSA. The DNA for the CDR3 is TGTGCCAGCAGCCCCATCGCGACTAGCGGGACCTACAATGAGCAGTTCTTC. Its protein is CASSPIATSGTYNEQFF.

This clonotype has just a few counts. The rearrangement joins TRBV5-1 to TRBJ2-2; D might be TRBD1 (5 bases). Per the germline V gene, CDR1 is SGHRS and CDR2 is YFSETQ. CDR3 size: 16 residues. With 5 bases removed from V and 1 base from J, the gap between germline ends came to 15 bases. The DNA for the CDR3 is TGCGCCAGCAGAGTTTTAGGGGAACTGAACACCGGGGAGCTGTTTTTT. It translates to CASRVLGELNTGELFF. Full variable domain (missing parts from reference TRBV5-1 and TRBJ2-2): KAGVTQTPRYLIKTRGQQVTLSCSPISGHRSVSWYQQTPGQGLQFLFEYFSETQRNKGNFPGRFSGRQFSNSRSEMNVSTLELGDSALYLCASRVLGELNTGELFFGEGSRLTVL.

The sample holds many counts of this clonotype. The chain recombines TRBV20-1 with TRBJ2-2; 11 bases line up with TRBD2. V trimming: 4 bases; J trimming: 6 bases; junction bases outside the gene matches: 7. The CDR3 runs 15 residues. CDR1 and CDR2 (germline): DFQATT, SNEGSKA (reference sequence). The CDR3 spells CSATVPSGRSGELFF. The CDR3 coding sequence is TGCAGTGCTACTGTCCCTAGCGGGAGGTCCGGGGAGCTGTTTTTT.

This clonotype showed up many times. The chain couples TRBV28 to TRBJ2-1, with D maybe TRBD2 (7 bases). Germline CDR1 and CDR2: MDHEN and SYDVKM. Trimming removed 6 bases from V and 3 bases from J, with 21 bases in between. CDR3 length: 17 residues. The chain's CDR3 is CASSPIVGRGIYNEQFF. Here the CDR3 DNA reads TGTGCCAGCAGCCCCATAGTGGGGAGGGGGATCTACAATGAGCAGTTCTTC. Together with reference TRBV28 and TRBJ2-1, the CDR3 gives the full variable domain: DVKVTQSSRYLVKRTGEKVFLECVQDMDHENMFWYRQDPGLGLRLIYFSYDVKMKEKGDIPEGYSVSREKKERFSLILESASTNQTSMYLCASSPIVGRGIYNEQFFGPGTRLTVL.

This clonotype has more than one count but fewer than ten. CDR3 DNA: TGTGCCAGCAGCCCCGTCCGACAGGGACCCTACGAGCAGTACTTC. Its translation: CASSPVRQGPYEQYF. V usage is TRBV7-8 and J usage is TRBJ2-7; TRBD1 aligns across 7 bases. Germline CDR1 SGHVS, CDR2 FQNEAQ. The CDR3 runs 15 residues. V shed 5 bases, J shed 2 bases, and the junction held 9 bases outside the gene matches. The full variable domain, with the rest looked up from reference TRBV7-8 and TRBJ2-7, is GAGVSQSPRYKVAKRGQDVALRCDPISGHVSLFWYQQALGQGPEFLTYFQNEAQLDKSGLPSDRFFAERPEGSVSTLKIQRTQQEDSAVYLCASSPVRQGPYEQYFGPGTRLTVT.

This clonotype was observed a few times. The chain couples TRBV7-8 to TRBJ1-5; 7 nucleotides align to TRBD1. V dropped 1 base and J dropped 2; count of bases not matched to a gene: 5. The CDR3 loop spans 16 amino acids. The V gene's germline CDR1 is SGHVS and CDR2 FQNEAQ. For the CDR3, the DNA is TGTGCCAGCAGCTTAGAAGGGGGCCTAGGCAATCAGCCCCAGCATTTT. Protein product: CASSLEGGLGNQPQHF.

This clonotype was counted a few times. This chain uses TRBV12-3 or TRBV12-4 with TRBJ2-2; TRBD2 is a possible D gene (6 bases). This CDR3 contains 14 residues. Trimming pared 3 bases from V and 5 bases from J, leaving 10 bases between. In DNA form, the CDR3 reads TGTGCCAGCAGTTTGATGGCGGGAACCGGGGAGCTGTTTTTT. Its translation is CASSLMAGTGELFF.

The rearrangement joins TRBV6-5 to TRBJ1-6, with 7 bases that match TRBD1. Germline CDR1 reads MNHEY; CDR2 reads SVGAGI. V shed 4 bases, J shed 6 bases, and the junction held 6 bases outside the gene matches. The CDR3 totals 15 residues. In DNA, the CDR3 is TGTGCCAGCAGTTGGGAGGGACAGTCTAATTCACCCCTCCACTTT. As protein: CASSWEGQSNSPLHF.

This clonotype was detected ten times or more. The J gene is TRBJ2-3, the V gene TRBV5-6, with 7 bases that match TRBD1. After removal of 3 bases from V and 2 bases from J, the junction contained 9 bases not matched to a gene. The CDR3 contains 16 residues. Germline CDR1 reads SGHDT; CDR2 reads YYEEEE. CDR3 residues: CASSSLGTEITDTQYF. The DNA for the CDR3 is TGTGCCAGCAGCTCGCTAGGGACAGAAATCACAGATACGCAGTATTTT.

In this sample, this clonotype turned up many times. The chain combines TRBV11-2 with TRBJ2-3; D uncertain. V was shortened by 3 bases and J by 1 base, with 8 bases between the two germline ends. This CDR3 region has 14 residues. Germline V gene sequence: CDR1 SGHAT, CDR2 FQNNGV. CDR3 in DNA: TGTGCCAGCAGCTTCACTTGGGGCACAGATACGCAGTATTTT. It encodes CASSFTWGTDTQYF.

This clonotype was found many times. This chain links TRBV6-2 or TRBV6-3 with TRBJ2-2, with D maybe TRBD2 (6 bases). Trimming removed 7 bases at V and 2 bases at J, with 11 bases between. The CDR3 is 14 amino acids. Germline V gene lookup returns CDR1 MNHEY and CDR2 SVGEGT. In DNA, the CDR3 is TGTGCCAGCATCCCGGGACTCAACACCGGGGAGCTGTTTTTT. Translating gives CASIPGLNTGELFF.

The V call is TRBV28, the J call TRBJ2-1; no clear D. The length of the CDR3 is 15 residues. The V and J ends lost 3 bases and 3 bases respectively, with 12 bases between them. From germline, CDR1 is MDHEN and CDR2 SYDVKM. The CDR3: CASSFGSTYYNEQFF. CDR3 bases: TGTGCCAGCAGTTTTGGCTCAACCTACTACAATGAGCAGTTCTTC.

The V call is TRBV12-3 or TRBV12-4, the J call TRBJ1-2, with D uncertain. CDR3 length: 13 amino acids. V lost 0 bases and J 4 bases, leaving 6 bases between the germline ends. The CDR3 bases are TGTGCCAGCAGTTTAGCGGGATCCTATGGCTACACCTTC. It translates to CASSLAGSYGYTF.

This clonotype has a handful of counts. The CDR3 DNA sequence: TGCAGCGTTGTTTGGGGGGTGTACGAGCAGTACTTC. Translation gives CSVVWGVYEQYF. The rearrangement links TRBV29-1 to TRBJ2-7, with D possibly being TRBD2 (6 bases). The CDR3 is 12 residues long. V lost 4 bases and J lost 4, with 11 bases in between. Germline-derived CDR1 and CDR2 are SQVTM and ANQGSEA.

V usage is TRBV12-3 or TRBV12-4 and J usage is TRBJ2-7, with TRBD2 matching over 7 bases. The CDR3 runs to 13 residues. Trimming at V came to 11 bases and at J to 7 bases, leaving 14 bases not matched to a gene. In DNA form, the CDR3 reads TGTGCCGCCGACCCGGGGACTACTTTTGAGCAGTACTTC. It encodes CAADPGTTFEQYF.

In the case of this clonotype: A much more abundant neighbour one base away suggests this may be a read error. The V gene is TRBV5-1, the J gene TRBJ1-2; no clear D. Deletions cut 3 bases from V and 5 bases from J, with 11 bases between. The CDR3 covers 13 residues. CDR1 SGHRS and CDR2 YFSETQ come from the germline V gene. CDR3 nucleotide sequence: TGCGCCAGCAGCTCGGAGCAGATTTATGGCTACACCTTC. Translating it yields CASSSEQIYGYTF. Based on the CDR3 plus reference TRBV5-1 and TRBJ1-2, the full variable domain is KAGVTQTPRYLIKTRGQQVTLSCSPISGHRSVSWYQQTPGQGLQFLFEYFSETQRNKGNFPGRFSGRQFSNSRSEMNVSTLELGDSALYLCASSSEQIYGYTFGSGTRLTVV.

This clonotype was counted ten times or more. Here the CDR3 reads CASSTGGRFEKLFF. In DNA, the CDR3 is TGTGCCAGCAGTACAGGGGGGAGGTTTGAAAAACTGTTTTTT. V gene TRBV28 combines with J gene TRBJ1-4; 8 nucleotides agree with TRBD1. Germline CDR1 is MDHEN and CDR2 is SYDVKM. This CDR3 is built from 14 residues. After removal of 5 bases from V and 7 bases from J, the junction contained 6 bases not matched to a gene. The whole variable domain, filled in from reference TRBV28 and TRBJ1-4, reads DVKVTQSSRYLVKRTGEKVFLECVQDMDHENMFWYRQDPGLGLRLIYFSYDVKMKEKGDIPEGYSVSREKKERFSLILESASTNQTSMYLCASSTGGRFEKLFFGSGTQLSVL.

The V and J genes are TRBV5-4 and TRBJ2-7; possible D gene TRBD2, 5 bases. There are 12 residues in the CDR3. Trimming removed 1 base from V and 6 bases from J, with 8 bases in between. Germline V gives CDR1 SGHNT, CDR2 YYREEE (reference sequence). CDR3 in amino acids: CASSLPSSEQYF. CDR3 sequence (DNA): TGTGCCAGCAGCTTGCCTAGCAGCGAGCAGTACTTC.

The table lists this clonotype with many counts. This chain uses TRBV6-1 with TRBJ1-1; 8 positions match TRBD1. CDR3 size: 13 residues. Germline CDR1 and CDR2: MNHNS and SASEGT. After removal of 10 bases from V and 4 bases from J, the junction contained 8 bases not matched to a gene. Here the CDR3 reads CATGTGGRTEAFF. In nucleotides, the CDR3 is TGTGCCACCGGTACAGGGGGACGCACTGAAGCTTTCTTT.

The gene calls are TRBV12-5 and TRBJ2-7; the D is unclear. The CDR3 sequence is 14 residues long. Germline values: CDR1 LGHNT, CDR2 FRNRAP. Trimming left V 2 bases short and J 3 bases short, with 11 bases between. CDR3 in amino acids: CASGLTGISYEQYF. The CDR3 region has the DNA TGTGCTAGTGGTTTGACGGGCATTAGCTACGAGCAGTACTTC.

This clonotype was observed at least ten times. This chain joins TRBV9 and TRBJ2-5; 7 bases agree with TRBD1. Germline CDR1 SGDLS, CDR2 YYNGEE. The CDR3 spans 14 residues. The junction had 7 bases not matched to a gene; V was cut back by 4 bases and J by 4 bases. For the CDR3, the DNA is TGTGCCAGCAGCTGGGACAGCGGTGGAGAGACCCAGTACTTC. This sequence encodes CASSWDSGGETQYF.

In this sample, this clonotype turned up a few times. CDR3 DNA: TGTGCCAGCAGTAGCGACGGACAGTCCTACGAGCAGTACTTC. Its protein product is CASSSDGQSYEQYF. The rearrangement links TRBV6-1 to TRBJ2-7; possible D gene TRBD1, 6 bases. CDR3 length equals 14 residues. From germline, CDR1 is MNHNS and CDR2 SASEGT. The V and J ends lost 5 bases and 1 base respectively, with 12 bases between them.

The chain links TRBV5-5 to TRBJ2-3; 11 bases align to TRBD2. With V trimmed by 4 bases and J by 6 bases, 10 bases remained unmatched. The CDR3 runs to 16 residues. Per germline, CDR1 SGHKS and CDR2 YYEKEE (reference sequence). CDR3 protein: CASSTLLAGAEDTQYF. The CDR3 bases are TGTGCCAGCAGCACCCTACTAGCGGGAGCGGAGGATACGCAGTATTTT.

This clonotype was seen at least ten times. The chain's CDR3 is CASKSGSGTQDQYF. The CDR3 region has the DNA TGTGCCAGCAAAAGCGGGAGTGGGACGCAGGACCAGTACTTC. The V and J genes are TRBV6-2 or TRBV6-3 and TRBJ2-5; 8 nucleotides match TRBD2. Germline V gene sequence: CDR1 MNHEY, CDR2 SVGEGT. This CDR3 has 14 amino acids. The trim removed 7 bases at V and 10 bases at J, leaving 14 bases unmatched.

This clonotype was counted ten times or more. This sequence joins TRBV7-2 and TRBJ2-5; possibly TRBD1 for D (8 bases). V lost 4 bases, J lost 5 bases, and 20 bases lay in between. The CDR3 loop spans 16 amino acids. The germline V gene encodes CDR1 SGHTA and CDR2 FQGNSA. This CDR3 is CASSSPTGQGGETQYF. The CDR3 DNA is TGTGCCAGCAGCTCTCCCACAGGACAGGGAGGGGAGACCCAGTACTTC. Complete variable domain (other parts from reference TRBV7-2 and TRBJ2-5): GAGVSQSPSNKVTEKGKDVELRCDPISGHTALYWYRQSLGQGLEFLIYFQGNSAPDKSGLPSDRFSAERTGGSVSTLTIQRTQQEDSAVYLCASSSPTGQGGETQYFGPGTRLLVL.

This clonotype was counted a few times. This chain joins TRBV7-2 and TRBJ2-7; 7 bases align to TRBD2. V trimming: 5 bases; J trimming: 0 bases; junction bases outside the gene matches: 10. The CDR3 extends over 16 amino acids. Germline V gene data show CDR1 as SGHTA and CDR2 as FQGNSA. CDR3 amino acids: CASSVQTSSSSYEQYF. The CDR3 nucleotides are TGTGCCAGCAGCGTCCAGACTAGCAGTAGCTCCTACGAGCAGTACTTC.

This clonotype was counted ten times or more. The CDR3 DNA is TGCAGTGCTAGAGATGAAGGGACTAAAAGTGGCTACACCTTC. It translates to CSARDEGTKSGYTF. The chain recombines TRBV20-1 with TRBJ1-2; a possible D gene is TRBD1 (5 bases). The V end was cut by 0 bases, the J end by 7 bases, with 15 bases between. The CDR3 covers 14 residues. The germline gives CDR1 DFQATT, CDR2 SNEGSKA (reference sequence).

V is TRBV7-7 and J is TRBJ2-1, with no clear D. V was clipped by 5 bases and J by 0 bases, with 11 bases between them. The CDR3 extends over 15 amino acids. Germline lookup yields CDR1 SSHAT and CDR2 FNYEAQ (reference sequence). This CDR3 reads CASSLSPASYNEQFF. The CDR3 DNA reads TGTGCCAGCAGCCTCAGCCCAGCCTCCTACAATGAGCAGTTCTTC.